A single sample is the source of the 29 T cell receptor beta chains below, sequenced in a study of T cells in Graves' hyperthyroidism and ophthalmopathy. TCR beta CDR3 regions were amplified from RNA. The HTBI primer set was used in a first-round RT-PCR of the TCR CDR3. Using its own MiXCR run on the multiplex PCR reads, TCRdb lists one record per CDR3 protein. The sample has roughly 510,000 distinct CDR3 sequences; about 20% are singletons. Sequenced input: blood. These receptors were collected from a man younger than 30 with Graves' hyperthyroidism.

This clonotype was recorded many times. The rearrangement uses TRBV6-5 and TRBJ2-5, with a tentative D call TRBD2 (7 bases). Trimming removed 2 bases from V and 5 bases from J, with 12 bases in between. Germline CDR1 reads MNHEY; CDR2 reads SVGAGI. The CDR3 covers 14 residues. The CDR3 reads CASSYVQGGETQYF. The CDR3 region has the DNA TGTGCCAGCAGTTACGTACAGGGAGGGGAGACCCAGTACTTC.

This clonotype was seen many times. The chain carries TRBV28 and TRBJ1-2; D possibly corresponds to TRBD1 (5 bases). CDR1 MDHEN and CDR2 SYDVKM come from the germline V gene. V was shortened by 5 bases and J by 5 bases, with 9 bases between the two germline ends. The CDR3 is 12 residues long. The CDR3 region has the DNA TGTGCCAGCAGTAATCAGGGATATGGCTACACCTTC. This gives the protein CASSNQGYGYTF.

This clonotype was detected ten times or more. The rearrangement joins TRBV5-1 to TRBJ1-2, with 8 bases fitting TRBD1. V gave up 3 bases and J gave up 8 bases; unmatched junction bases: 6. There are 13 residues in the CDR3. Germline V gene sequence: CDR1 SGHRS, CDR2 YFSETQ. The CDR3 region is CASSYGQGAGYTF. CDR3 bases: TGCGCCAGCAGCTATGGACAGGGCGCCGGCTACACCTTC. Full variable domain (rest looked up from reference TRBV5-1 and TRBJ1-2): KAGVTQTPRYLIKTRGQQVTLSCSPISGHRSVSWYQQTPGQGLQFLFEYFSETQRNKGNFPGRFSGRQFSNSRSEMNVSTLELGDSALYLCASSYGQGAGYTFGSGTRLTVV.

This clonotype came up many times. Since a much larger clone is just one base distant, this may be a read error. This chain uses TRBV24-1 with TRBJ1-2; D uncertain. V was trimmed by 3 bases and J by 2 bases, leaving 0 bases between them. CDR3 length: 11 amino acids. Germline lookup yields CDR1 KGHDR and CDR2 SFDVKD. In nucleotides, the CDR3 is TGTGCCACCAGTGATAACTATGGCTACACCTTC. Encoded protein: CATSDNYGYTF.

The rearrangement links TRBV3-1 to TRBJ2-2; D perhaps matches TRBD1 (6 bases). This CDR3 comprises 15 residues. In germline, CDR1 is LGHDT, CDR2 YNNKEL (reference sequence). Trimming pared 8 bases from V and 6 bases from J, leaving 19 bases between. CDR3 protein: CASAIPTQGSGELFF. DNA for the CDR3: TGTGCCAGCGCGATCCCCACACAGGGTTCCGGGGAGCTGTTTTTT. Using reference TRBV3-1 and TRBJ2-2 for the parts outside the CDR3, the full variable domain is DTAVSQTPKYLVTQMGNDKSIKCEQNLGHDTMYWYKQDSKKFLKIMFSYNNKELIINETVPNRFSPKSPDKAHLNLHINSLELGDSAVYFCASAIPTQGSGELFFGEGSRLTVL.

This clonotype was counted a few times. Germline and junction disagree at one end, which may indicate a read error. This rearrangement joins TRBV6-4 to TRBJ1-1; D is ambiguous. The CDR3 has 13 amino acids. The germline gives CDR1 MRHNA, CDR2 SNTAGT. The CDR3 reads CASSQGLNTKAFF. DNA for the CDR3: TGTGCCAGCAGCCAAGGCCTGAACACTAAAGCTTTCTTT.

Many counts were recorded for this clonotype. The CDR3 nucleotides are TGTGCCATCAGTGAAGGTCTCGGGCTAGCGGGGGCGAACATTCAGTACTTC. The encoded protein is CAISEGLGLAGANIQYF. V and J are TRBV10-3 and TRBJ2-4, with TRBD2 matching 10 bases. This CDR3 is built from 17 residues. J gave up 7 bases and V 3 bases, and 12 bases lay outside the gene matches. CDR1 and CDR2 from the germline V gene are ENHRY and SYGVKD.

The sample holds a few counts of this clonotype. The V call is TRBV27, the J call TRBJ1-5; D gene ambiguous. V lost 0 bases, J lost 1 base, and 19 bases lay in between. This CDR3 is built from 19 residues. Germline V gene lookup returns CDR1 MNHEY and CDR2 SMNVEV (reference sequence). This CDR3 reads CASSLSPDRARWSNQPQHF. CDR3 nucleotide sequence: TGTGCCAGCAGTTTATCCCCCGACCGGGCGAGGTGGAGCAATCAGCCCCAGCATTTT.

This clonotype appeared many times. V usage is TRBV28 and J usage is TRBJ2-7, with D uncertain. Germline CDR1 and CDR2: MDHEN and SYDVKM. This CDR3 has 11 amino acids. The germline V and J ends were trimmed by 6 bases and 2 bases, with 5 bases remaining between them. The CDR3 region is CASSPTYEQYF. As DNA, the CDR3 is TGTGCCAGCAGCCCGACCTACGAGCAGTACTTC.

This clonotype has ten or more counts. V gene TRBV5-1 combines with J gene TRBJ2-7; TRBD2 might be the D (7 bases). Germline V gene lookup returns CDR1 SGHRS and CDR2 YFSETQ. V was cut by 4 bases and J by 2 bases, with 16 bases left in between. CDR3 length: 15 amino acids. For the CDR3, the DNA is TGCGCCAGCAGCCTGAAGAACGGGGGGCCCTACGAGCAGTACTTC. It codes for CASSLKNGGPYEQYF. Complete variable domain (other parts from reference TRBV5-1 and TRBJ2-7): KAGVTQTPRYLIKTRGQQVTLSCSPISGHRSVSWYQQTPGQGLQFLFEYFSETQRNKGNFPGRFSGRQFSNSRSEMNVSTLELGDSALYLCASSLKNGGPYEQYFGPGTRLTVT.

This clonotype was seen many times. V and J are TRBV20-1 and TRBJ1-5; D remains ambiguous. Germline V CDR1 and CDR2: DFQATT, SNEGSKA (reference sequence). V was pared by 2 bases and J by 7 bases, with 6 bases between. The CDR3 runs to 11 residues. The CDR3 DNA follows: TGCAGTGCTAGAATCGGACAGCCCCAGCATTTT. Encoded protein: CSARIGQPQHF.

This clonotype has a count of ten or more. The chain combines TRBV2 with TRBJ1-1; 9 positions agree with TRBD1. CDR3 length: 13 residues. Germline V gives CDR1 SNHLY, CDR2 FYNNEI. The V segment lost 7 bases and the J segment 7 bases; nucleotides outside the gene matches: 7. The CDR3 reads CASTEGQGGEAFF. CDR3 nucleotides: TGTGCCAGCACCGAGGGACAGGGAGGTGAAGCTTTCTTT.

This clonotype came up many times. The chain links TRBV30 to TRBJ2-7; possibly TRBD1 or TRBD2 for D (5 bases each). This CDR3 spans 15 amino acids. CDR1 is GTSNPN and CDR2 is SVGIG in the germline V gene (reference sequence). Trimming removed 7 bases from V and 3 bases from J, with 22 bases in between. DNA for the CDR3: TGTGCCTCCTCACCTCGGGGCCTTCCCTTCTACGAGCAGTACTTC. Translation gives CASSPRGLPFYEQYF.

This clonotype showed up many times. The chain combines TRBV6-1 with TRBJ1-2; a possible D gene is TRBD1 (5 bases). V lost 2 bases, J lost 4 bases, and 11 bases lay in between. The CDR3 is made up of 14 amino acids. Germline assignment: CDR1 MNHNS and CDR2 SASEGT. Here the CDR3 DNA reads TGTGCCAGCAGTGAAAGGGGAGGCTTCTATGGCTACACCTTC. Protein product: CASSERGGFYGYTF.

This clonotype appeared a few times. A read error may be the cause here, since a much bigger clone is one base away. The chain uses TRBV6-5 and TRBJ1-3; D is undetermined. The CDR3 consists of 14 residues. Germline CDR1 MNHEY, CDR2 SVGAGI. The CDR3 sequence: CASSYAGSVNTIYF. DNA of the CDR3: TGTGCCAGCAGTTACGCTGGGTCTGTAAACACCATATATTTT.

This clonotype was counted a few times. This chain uses TRBV20-1 with TRBJ1-1; D might be TRBD1 (5 bases). Germline CDR1 is DFQATT and CDR2 is SNEGSKA (reference sequence). V was shortened by 4 bases and J by 0 bases, with 18 bases between the two germline ends. The CDR3 covers 16 residues. The DNA for the CDR3 is TGCAGTGCTATTAGACGTGGGGCAGCCCTGAACACTGAAGCTTTCTTT. Residues: CSAIRRGAALNTEAFF.

This clonotype was seen at least ten times. The chain combines TRBV4-1 with TRBJ2-7; TRBD2 aligns across 7 bases. Trimming at V came to 4 bases and at J to 1 base, leaving 13 bases not matched to a gene. In germline, CDR1 is MGHRA, CDR2 YSYEKL. CDR3 length: 17 residues. CDR3: CASSRGPWGGRSYEQYF. The CDR3 nucleotides read TGCGCCAGCAGCCGCGGCCCTTGGGGGGGGAGGTCCTACGAGCAGTACTTC.

This clonotype was detected many times. The chain couples TRBV6-5 to TRBJ2-2; D uncertain. This CDR3 comprises 15 residues. CDR1 and CDR2 from the germline V gene are MNHEY and SVGAGI. The germline V and J ends were trimmed by 1 base and 0 bases, with 6 bases remaining between them. Here the CDR3 reads CASSYLHTNTGELFF. CDR3 bases: TGTGCCAGCAGTTACTTACACACGAACACCGGGGAGCTGTTTTTT.

This clonotype was counted at least ten times. This chain joins TRBV12-3 or TRBV12-4 and TRBJ1-2, with D perhaps matching TRBD1 (5 bases). Trimming left V 3 bases short and J 7 bases short, with 15 bases between. This CDR3 spans 14 amino acids. CDR3 in amino acids: CASSFGRVLGGYTF. CDR3 DNA sequence: TGTGCCAGCAGTTTCGGCAGGGTCCTTGGTGGCTACACCTTC.

This clonotype has at least ten counts. CDR3 protein: CASSPRPTLWSGANVLTF. CDR3 DNA: TGTGCCAGCAGCCCCCGTCCTACTCTTTGGTCTGGGGCCAACGTCCTGACTTTC. The chain is built from TRBV5-6 and TRBJ2-6; D uncertain. This CDR3 has 18 amino acids. With 4 bases removed from V and 1 base from J, the gap between germline ends came to 18 bases. Germline-derived CDR1 and CDR2 are SGHDT and YYEEEE.

This clonotype was counted at least ten times. V is TRBV6-5 and J is TRBJ1-1; no definite D call. CDR1 and CDR2 (germline): MNHEY, SVGAGI. V lost 2 bases and J 9 bases, leaving 13 bases between the germline ends. The length of the CDR3 is 13 residues. DNA of the CDR3: TGTGCCAGCAGTTACGCAGCTGGAGTAAAAGCTTTCTTT. Its protein is CASSYAAGVKAFF.

This chain joins TRBV25-1 and TRBJ1-1; a possible D gene is TRBD1 (6 bases). CDR1 and CDR2 from the germline V gene are MGHDK and SYGVNS. CDR3 length: 13 residues. The V and J ends lost 6 bases and 7 bases respectively, with 15 bases between them. This CDR3 is CASRGRGGGEAFF. CDR3 nucleotides: TGTGCCAGCAGGGGGCGAGGGGGGGGTGAAGCTTTCTTT.

This clonotype was recorded a few times. The V and J genes are TRBV20-1 and TRBJ2-2, with 7 nucleotides matching TRBD2. CDR1 is DFQATT and CDR2 is SNEGSKA in the germline V gene (reference sequence). The CDR3 is 18 residues long. The V segment lost 2 bases and the J segment 5 bases; nucleotides outside the gene matches: 17. This chain's CDR3 is CSARTLGPQREGTGELFF. In DNA form, the CDR3 reads TGCAGTGCTAGAACCCTAGGACCTCAGAGGGAGGGGACCGGGGAGCTGTTTTTT.

This clonotype was seen a handful of times. The chain combines TRBV19 with TRBJ1-1; weak D call: TRBD1 (6 bases). The CDR3 has 15 residues. Germline CDR1 reads LNHDA; CDR2 reads SQIVND (reference sequence). Trimming stripped 6 bases from V and 3 bases from J, with 17 bases between. The DNA of the CDR3 is TGTGCCAGTAGGGGACACAGGGCTGGGGACACTGAAGCTTTCTTT. Translation: CASRGHRAGDTEAFF.

The chain joins TRBV10-3 to TRBJ2-2; the match to TRBD1 covers 11 bases. The CDR3 sequence is 15 residues long. Germline lookup yields CDR1 ENHRY and CDR2 SYGVKD. J lost 6 bases, V lost 5 bases, and 5 bases had no gene match. CDR3 nucleotides: TGTGCCATCAGTTCCGGGACAGGGGGACCCGGGGAGCTGTTTTTT. Protein sequence: CAISSGTGGPGELFF.

The chain combines TRBV3-1 with TRBJ1-1; 7 bases agree with TRBD1. There are 15 residues in the CDR3. V trimming: 3 bases; J trimming: 14 bases; junction bases outside the gene matches: 18. Germline CDR1 LGHDT, CDR2 YNNKEL (reference sequence). CDR3 residues: CASSQRGTDGEKAFF. Written as DNA, the CDR3 is TGTGCCAGCAGCCAGCGGGGGACAGATGGTGAAAAGGCCTTCTTT.

This clonotype was seen at least ten times. The chain links TRBV13 to TRBJ2-7; D is ambiguous. The CDR3 runs 12 residues. Germline CDR1 PRHDT, CDR2 FYEKMQ (reference sequence). V was cut by 3 bases and J by 7 bases, with 10 bases left in between. Here the CDR3 reads CASSFAQREQYF. Here the CDR3 DNA reads TGTGCCAGCAGCTTCGCACAGCGAGAGCAGTACTTC. The variable domain in full, completed from reference TRBV13 and TRBJ2-7, reads AAGVIQSPRHLIKEKRETATLKCYPIPRHDTVYWYQQGPGQDPQFLISFYEKMQSDKGSIPDRFSAQQFSDYHSELNMSSLELGDSALYFCASSFAQREQYFGPGTRLTVT.

The chain carries TRBV12-3 or TRBV12-4 and TRBJ1-5; no firm D call. V lost 5 bases to trimming and J lost 5 bases, with 13 bases between them. This CDR3 has 14 residues. CDR3 coding DNA: TGTGCCAGCAGTCCCGCGGAGGCCCATCAGCCCCAGCATTTT. Its translation is CASSPAEAHQPQHF.

This clonotype was counted at least ten times. The V call is TRBV7-9, the J call TRBJ2-5; possibly TRBD1 for D (7 bases). The germline gives CDR1 SEHNR, CDR2 FQNEAQ (reference sequence). CDR3 length: 14 residues. Trimming removed 5 bases from V and 5 bases from J, with 15 bases in between. CDR3 coding DNA: TGTGCCAGCAGCATCCGGAGGGGGCAGGAGACCCAGTACTTC. This encodes CASSIRRGQETQYF.